This TCR beta chain was captured in a study of high-grade serous ovarian cancer treatment subgroups. Turning to the study itself: On average, approximately 14,000 reads and 6,500 to 8,000 unique TCR beta rearrangements were obtained per sample. Study observations and caveats: CDR1 and CDR2 were left unanalyzed; analyses focused on CDR3. Higher neoantigen levels went with greater TCR clonal relatedness.

Tumor samples were obtained before definitive surgery or chemotherapy. J was trimmed by 1 base and V by 2 bases; bases with no gene match: 1. The V gene's germline CDR1 is SGHAT and CDR2 FQNNGV. The CDR3 spans 15 residues. Clones were read by immunoSEQ multiplex PCR, and TCRdb kept only the in-frame ones, dropping some. The sample contains about 2,400 clones, around 75% of which appear only once. With respect to this clone: The target antigen is unknown.

The receptor was isolated from a human donor with high-grade serous ovarian cancer. The chain employs TRBV11-2 and TRBJ2-2; 7 positions match TRBD1. The sample taken for sequencing was tumor tissue. The CDR3 coding sequence is TGTGCCAGCAGCTTAAGACAGGGGAACACCGGGGAGCTGTTTTTT. Encoded protein: CASSLRQGNTGELFF.